The entry below gives a single T cell receptor beta chain sequence along with its context. Its antigen is unknown. The data belong to a study of beta chain features in type 1 diabetes. Looking at the study overall: Summed over all samples, the examined sorted cells came to fewer than 120 million. Study observations and caveats: A moderate, significant TCRB CDR3 shortening appeared in type 1 diabetes across four CD4+ subsets. Insertion counts at VDJ junctions were lower in type 1 diabetes patients, who also showed more deletions there.

The CDR3 contains 14 residues. V lost 6 bases, J lost 4 bases, and 7 bases stayed unmatched. Germline V gives CDR1 MNHEY, CDR2 SVGAGI. Expressed TCRB transcripts were sequenced because the isolated RNA had all been reverse transcribed beforehand. Some clones are missing from TCRdb's copy, which holds only in-frame ones; the method was immunoSEQ multiplex PCR. The data contain some 150,000 clones, roughly 9% of them seen just once; the ten biggest clones take up 0.65% to 0.9%. The clonotype comes from a woman in her 30s with type 1 diabetes. Sample: central memory CD4+ T cells from blood. This chain connects TRBV6-5 to TRBJ2-5; 8 bases match TRBD2. DNA for the CDR3: TGTGCCAGCAGCCGGCGCCTAGCGGGAGAGACCCAGTACTTC. Its translation is CASSRRLAGETQYF.